The rows below give T cell receptor beta chains drawn from one sample of a study of blood T cell repertoires in COVID-19. The repertoire was sequenced with immunoSEQ multiplex PCR; TCRdb's copy has only in-frame clones and lacks some. The sample consists of 400,000 to 550,000 clones, about 89% of them appearing once. The material sequenced was peripheral blood. These receptors all stem from a woman in her twenties or thirties with acute or convalescent COVID-19. Each CDR3 is given with its conserved first and last residue. D genes are given only for firm matches. Size tells how often a clone was seen (once, few, many) or the class of an expanded clone, and some rows leave it out.

>TRBD1|TRBJ2-2|TRBV4-1|.
TGCGCCAGCAGCCAGGACAGGGGAGCGGGGGAGCTGTTTTTT
CASSQDRGAGELFF
>TRBD1|TRBJ1-6|TRBV5-6|.
TGTGCCAGCAGCTCGGGACAGGGGGATTCACCCCTCCACTTT
CASSSGQGDSPLHF
>TRBD1|TRBJ1-1|TRBV29-1|.
TGCAGCGTTATCCTGGTAACAGGGGGCGGTTCTTCTGAAGCTTTCTTT
CSVILVTGGGSSEAFF
>TRBD1|TRBJ2-3|TRBV7-9|.
TGTGCCAGCAGTCGAGTAGGGACAGGGAAAGTCACAGATACGCAGTATTTT
CASSRVGTGKVTDTQYF
>.|TRBJ2-5|TRBV21-1|.
TGTGCCAGCAGCAAAGCCCACAGGGGTACCCAAGAGACCCAGTACTTC
CASSKAHRGTQETQYF
>TRBD1|TRBJ1-2|TRBV5-4|.
TGTGCCAGCAGCCCTGCCCGCCGGACAGGGGCGTACTATGGCTACACCTTC
CASSPARRTGAYYGYTF
>TRBD2|TRBJ2-1|TRBV9|.
TGTGCCAGCAGCGTGGGACTAGCGGATCCCTACAATGAGCAGTTCTTC
CASSVGLADPYNEQFF
>TRBD1|TRBJ1-2|TRBV6-5|once
TGTGCCAGCAGTTACTCTGGGACAGGGCCTTTAGGCTACACCTTC
CASSYSGTGPLGYTF
>.|TRBJ2-3|TRBV15|.
TGTGCCACCAGCAGAGTGGGTAGCTTAACCCCCGGGGATACGCAGTATTTT
CATSRVGSLTPGDTQYF
>TRBD1|TRBJ2-5|TRBV4-1|.
TGCGCCAGCAGCCAAGATACCGGACAGGCAAAGGAGACCCAGTACTTC
CASSQDTGQAKETQYF
>TRBD1|TRBJ1-5|TRBV2|.
TGTGCCAGCAGTTATTCAGGGGGCGCGAGCAATCAGCCCCAGCATTTT
CASSYSGGASNQPQHF
>.|TRBJ2-3|TRBV12-3/TRBV12-4|.
TGTGCCAGCAGGGGAGGCACAGATACGCAGTATTTT
CASRGGTDTQYF
>.|TRBJ1-1|TRBV28|.
TGTGCCAGCAGTCTCCCAGGCGGGGGGAACACTGAAGCTTTCTTT
CASSLPGGGNTEAFF
>.|TRBJ1-5|TRBV30|.
TGTGCCTGGAGTGTACGTAGTCTGGGAGTTCGCAATCAGCCCCAGCATTTT
CAWSVRSLGVRNQPQHF
>.|TRBJ1-1|TRBV6-6|.
TGTGCCAGCAGGTGGAACCCGGGGGGAGGCACTGAAGCTTTCTTT
CASRWNPGGGTEAFF
>TRBD1|TRBJ1-6|TRBV27|.
TGTGCCAGCAGTCCCACCACAGGGGCCAATTCACCCCTCCACTTT
CASSPTTGANSPLHF
>.|TRBJ1-5|TRBV15|.
TGTGCCACCAGCAGAGTGGAGACGGGCAATCAGCCCCAGCATTTT
CATSRVETGNQPQHF
>TRBD2|TRBJ2-1|TRBV20-1|.
TGCAGTGCTAGTGGCCCGGGGGGGCCAGGGGATGAGCAGTTCTTC
CSASGPGGPGDEQFF
>TRBD1|TRBJ2-7|TRBV5-1|.
TGCGCCAGCAGCACCGGGACAGACGAAACCTACGAGCAGTACTTC
CASSTGTDETYEQYF
>TRBD1|TRBJ1-2|TRBV24-1|once
TGTGCCACCAGTGAACGGACAGGAAACTATGGCTACACCTTC
CATSERTGNYGYTF
>.|TRBJ1-1|TRBV4-2|once
TGTGCCAGCAGCCAAGTCAGGGGCGTGGGCACTGAAGCTTTCTTT
CASSQVRGVGTEAFF
>.|TRBJ2-3|TRBV2|.
TGTGCCAGCAGTGCGGGTTTTAGCACAGATACGCAGTATTTT
CASSAGFSTDTQYF
>TRBD2|TRBJ2-5|TRBV20-1|once
TGCAGTGCTAGTGAAGCGTTGGGACTAGCGCGATTTCGGGTGCCCCAGTACTTC
CSASEALGLARFRVPQYF
>.|TRBJ2-3|TRBV4-2|.
TGTGCCAGCAGCCAAGCACAGGGAGATACGCAGTATTTT
CASSQAQGDTQYF
>TRBD1|TRBJ1-1|TRBV9|.
TGTGCCAGCAGCGGAACAGGGGTATGGGGAACTGAAGCTTTCTTT
CASSGTGVWGTEAFF
>.|TRBJ1-5|TRBV2|.
TGTGCCAGCAGCGGGCCGGGGGGATCAATCCAGCCCCAGCATTTT
CASSGPGGSIQPQHF
>.|TRBJ2-7|TRBV3-1/TRBV3-2|.
TGTGCCAGCAGCCAGGGGGACCGAGCGGGTAGGAGCTACGAGCAGTACTTC
CASSQGDRAGRSYEQYF
>.|TRBJ1-6|TRBV4-1|.
TGCGCCAGCAGCCTACCCGCGTTCGGTGTCGATTCACCCCTCCACTTT
CASSLPAFGVDSPLHF
>.|TRBJ1-2|TRBV7-3|few
TGTGCCAGCAGGTCTGCCGAGGGAAAAGTGCTTGACGGCTACACCTTC
CASRSAEGKVLDGYTF
>TRBD1|TRBJ1-6|TRBV5-1|.
TGCGCCAGCAGCCCGGTGACAGGGAGAAATTCACCCCTCCACTTT
CASSPVTGRNSPLHF
>.|TRBJ2-1|TRBV7-2|.
TGTGCCAGCAGTCAAGGACAGCTCAATGAGCAGTTCTTC
CASSQGQLNEQFF
>.|TRBJ2-3|TRBV9|.
TGTGCCAGCAGCGTAGGACAGACTAGCACAGATACGCAGTATTTT
CASSVGQTSTDTQYF
>.|TRBJ2-2|TRBV29-1|.
TGCAGCGTGGGTCGGGGGGCTACCGGGGAGCTGTTTTTT
CSVGRGATGELFF
>TRBD1|TRBJ1-6|TRBV30|few
TGTGCCTGGAGACCGGGACAGGGAGATTCACCCCTCCACTTT
CAWRPGQGDSPLHF
>.|TRBJ1-6|TRBV6-5|.
TGTGCCAGCAGTCTCAGCGGCGGGATTTGGTCACCCCTCCACTTT
CASSLSGGIWSPLHF
>.|TRBJ2-5|TRBV5-6|.
TGTGCCAGCAGGGGGGCCGGTAGAGGAGAGACCCAGTACTTC
CASRGAGRGETQYF
>.|TRBJ2-7|TRBV7-8|.
TGTGCCAGCAGCTTAGCGAGCAGGAGGGACTACGAGCAGTACTTC
CASSLASRRDYEQYF
>.|TRBJ2-2|TRBV4-1|once
TGCGCCAGCAGCCAATTTGTCCCAGGGAACACCGGGGAGCTGTTTTTT
CASSQFVPGNTGELFF
>.|TRBJ2-2|TRBV4-1|.
TGCGCCAGCAGCCACCGGCAGGGGATTAGCACCGGGGAGCTGTTTTTT
CASSHRQGISTGELFF
>.|TRBJ1-2|TRBV29-1|.
TGCAGCGTTGACCCCACGGCAGGATATGGCTACACCTTC
CSVDPTAGYGYTF
>.|TRBJ2-5|TRBV29-1|.
TGCAGCGTTCCTTCTCGGCAGGGCGGATCCCAAGAGACCCAGTACTTC
CSVPSRQGGSQETQYF
>.|TRBJ2-1|TRBV6-5|.
TGTGCCAGCAGTCGAGGGGGCAATGAGCAGTTCTTC
CASSRGGNEQFF